Following are 32 T cell receptor beta chains from one sample sequenced in a study of T cells of healthy individuals (dated by TCRdb to 2016 to 2019). The receptor library was made with 5' RACE. Sequencing was performed on an Illumina MiSeq. TCRdb handled the public reads itself, with Q25 trimming in fastp and clone calling in MiXCR, and kept productive beta chains. Each CDR3 protein appears once, grouped with its most common genes and DNA. Across this sample there are about 96,000 distinct CDR3 sequences, with under 20% seen only once. The ten largest clonotypes hold 6.2% of the sample. All receptors derive from a human donor in good health.

This clonotype has a count of ten or more. The chain employs TRBV18 and TRBJ2-7; 9 positions agree with TRBD1. The trim removed 1 base at V and 0 bases at J, leaving 1 base unmatched. CDR3 length: 15 residues. CDR1 is KGHSH and CDR2 is LQKENI in the germline V gene. CDR3 in amino acids: CASSPQGQGSYEQYF. For the CDR3, the DNA is TGTGCCAGCTCACCACAGGGACAGGGCTCCTACGAGCAGTACTTC.

This clonotype was found a few times. This chain connects TRBV4-3 to TRBJ1-2, with D hard to call. The germline gives CDR1 LGHNA, CDR2 YSLEER. V lost 0 bases to trimming and J lost 5 bases, with 7 bases between them. This CDR3 is built from 13 residues. The CDR3 bases are TGCGCCAGCAGCCAAGATCGAATTTATGGCTACACCTTC. Its translation: CASSQDRIYGYTF.

The V gene is TRBV12-2, the J gene TRBJ1-5; the D call in the table, TRBD1, was not verified against the DNA. TRBV12-2 is shown as a pseudogene. CDR3 length equals 14 residues. The CDR3 DNA reads as TGTGCAAGTCTCTATCAGGGTCGCAATCAGCCCCAGCATTTT. Its translation: CASLYQGRNQPQHF.

This clonotype has a count of ten or more. The chain couples TRBV20-1 to TRBJ2-7; 8 bases agree with TRBD1. Trimming took 1 base from V and 0 from J; bases not matched to a gene: 17. The CDR3 has 19 amino acids. The germline gives CDR1 DFQATT, CDR2 SNEGSKA (reference sequence). CDR3 region: CSARAMNGPRDRISYEQYF. The DNA for the CDR3 is TGCAGTGCTAGAGCCATGAATGGTCCCCGGGACAGGATCTCCTACGAGCAGTACTTC.

The rearrangement links TRBV7-9 to TRBJ2-3; D may be TRBD1 (5 bases). The CDR3 extends over 12 amino acids. Per the germline V gene, CDR1 is SEHNR and CDR2 is FQNEAQ (reference sequence). V lost 5 bases to trimming and J lost 8 bases, with 11 bases between them. The CDR3: CASSMDTLTQYF. Here the CDR3 DNA reads TGTGCCAGCAGCATGGACACCCTTACGCAGTATTTT.

This clonotype showed up many times. The chain joins TRBV28 to TRBJ2-3, with 13 bases that match TRBD2. V dropped 5 bases and J dropped 4; count of bases not matched to a gene: 12. The CDR3 consists of 18 residues. CDR1 and CDR2 from the germline V gene are MDHEN and SYDVKM. The CDR3 DNA reads TGTGCCAGCAGTACCTCCTTCGGACTAGCGGGAGATTCAGATACGCAGTATTTT. This gives the protein CASSTSFGLAGDSDTQYF.

This clonotype was observed once. This may be a read error: a much more frequent sequence differs by one nucleotide. V usage is TRBV25-1 and J usage is TRBJ2-7, with 10 bases fitting TRBD2. Germline loops: CDR1 MGHDK, CDR2 SYGVNS. This CDR3 comprises 15 residues. V trimming: 5 bases; J trimming: 0 bases; junction bases outside the gene matches: 4. CDR3 sequence reads: CASSLAGAISYEQYF. In DNA form, the CDR3 reads TGTGCCAGCAGTCTAGCGGGGGCCATCTCCTACGAGCAGTACTTC.

The chain is built from TRBV6-6 and TRBJ2-1, with 12 bases identical to TRBD2. Germline CDR1 and CDR2: MNHNY and SVGAGI (reference sequence). V shed 4 bases, J shed 0 bases, and the junction held 4 bases outside the gene matches. CDR3 size: 17 residues. CDR3 sequence (DNA): TGTGCCAGCAGTTCGGGACTAGCGGGTACCTCCTACAATGAGCAGTTCTTC. This sequence encodes CASSSGLAGTSYNEQFF.

DNA for the CDR3: TGTGCCAGCAGAGAAGGGAGAGAGGGCTACACCTTC. Translating gives CASREGREGYTF. The chain uses TRBV7-2 and TRBJ1-2, with D unresolved. The germline gives CDR1 SGHTA, CDR2 FQGNSA. Trimming left V 6 bases short and J 8 bases short, with 13 bases between. The CDR3 contains 12 residues.

The rearrangement joins TRBV29-1 to TRBJ2-3, with a tentative D call TRBD2 (5 bases). This CDR3 region has 14 residues. V lost 8 bases and J lost 0, with 15 bases in between. Germline V gene sequence: CDR1 SQVTM, CDR2 ANQGSEA. The CDR3 nucleotides are TGCAGCTGTATAGGGCTAGCCAGCACAGATACGCAGTATTTT. This encodes CSCIGLASTDTQYF.

This chain joins TRBV4-2 and TRBJ1-6; 7 nucleotides align to TRBD1. V gave up 3 bases and J gave up 5 bases; unmatched junction bases: 7. The CDR3 runs 16 residues. CDR1 and CDR2 (germline): LGHNA, YNFKEQ. DNA of the CDR3: TGTGCCAGCAGCCACCGACAGGGAAAGAATAATTCACCCCTCCACTTT. This gives the protein CASSHRQGKNNSPLHF.

A few counts support this clonotype. The chain links TRBV7-9 to TRBJ1-1; D uncertain. The germline CDR1 and CDR2 sequences are SEHNR and FQNEAQ (reference sequence). Trimming removed 3 bases at V and 3 bases at J, with 8 bases between. The CDR3 totals 13 residues. The CDR3 region is CASSLVHDTEAFF. The CDR3 DNA reads TGTGCCAGCAGCTTGGTACATGACACTGAAGCTTTCTTT.

This clonotype was seen only a few times. Since a much larger clone is just one base distant, this may be a read error. In nucleotides, the CDR3 is TGTGCCAGCAGCCGGACAGGGTACAATGAGCAGTTCTTC. This encodes CASSRTGYNEQFF. The chain uses TRBV6-5 and TRBJ2-1; TRBD1 aligns across 8 bases. This CDR3 has 13 residues. CDR1 MNHEY and CDR2 SVGAGI come from the germline V gene. V lost 6 bases to trimming and J lost 4 bases; unmatched junction nucleotides: 2.

V is TRBV7-8 and J is TRBJ2-7; D ambiguous. Deletions cut 1 base from V and 5 bases from J, with 12 bases between. Germline V CDR1 and CDR2: SGHVS, FQNEAQ. This CDR3 spans 14 amino acids. This CDR3 reads CASSLGIRGDEQYF. The CDR3 DNA is TGTGCCAGCAGCTTAGGTATTAGAGGCGACGAGCAGTACTTC.

The sample holds many counts of this clonotype. V is TRBV20-1 and J is TRBJ2-1; D gene ambiguous. The CDR3 is 15 residues long. Germline-derived CDR1 and CDR2 are DFQATT and SNEGSKA (reference sequence). V lost 0 bases and J lost 1, with 10 bases in between. DNA for the CDR3: TGCAGTGCTAGAGATTCTGCTTTGTCCTACAATGAGCAGTTCTTC. Amino acid sequence: CSARDSALSYNEQFF.

The gene calls are TRBV12-3 or TRBV12-4 and TRBJ2-1, with TRBD2 identical over 10 bases. The J segment lost 13 bases and the V segment lost 1 base, leaving 7 bases of the junction unmatched. This CDR3 contains 14 residues. For the CDR3, the DNA is TGTGCCAGCAGTTTAGTAACTAGCGGGGACATACAGTTCTTC. Translated: CASSLVTSGDIQFF.

This clonotype was observed a few times. V is TRBV15 and J is TRBJ1-2; D unclear. Germline V gene sequence: CDR1 LNHNV, CDR2 YYDKDF (reference sequence). The germline V and J ends were trimmed by 4 bases and 6 bases, with 18 bases remaining between them. The CDR3 length is 15 residues. Written as DNA, the CDR3 is TGTGCCACCAGCACTCGAACGAACTACTATGATGGCTACACCTTC. It specifies CATSTRTNYYDGYTF.

This clonotype has more than one count but fewer than ten. Mismatch with germline at one junction end may stem from a read error. The chain joins TRBV20-1 to TRBJ1-4; possibly TRBD1 for D (6 bases). This CDR3 comprises 18 residues. CDR1 is DFQATT and CDR2 is SNEGSKA in the germline V gene (reference sequence). The CDR3: CSVRGLGQQSATNEKLFF. DNA of the CDR3: TGCAGTGTTAGAGGTCTGGGACAACAAAGTGCAACTAATGAAAAACTGTTTTTT.

This clonotype was counted only a few times. V is TRBV20-1 and J is TRBJ2-5; D unresolved. Trimming stripped 3 bases from V and 0 bases from J, with 2 bases between. Per germline, CDR1 DFQATT and CDR2 SNEGSKA (reference sequence). The CDR3 length is 11 residues. CDR3 DNA: TGCAGTGCTAGCGACCAAGAGACCCAGTACTTC. Translation: CSASDQETQYF.

The table lists this clonotype with a few counts. This chain joins TRBV10-3 and TRBJ2-3; 8 nucleotides agree with TRBD2. The germline V gene has CDR1 ENHRY and CDR2 SYGVKD. There are 15 residues in the CDR3. V trimming: 3 bases; J trimming: 4 bases; junction bases outside the gene matches: 6. The chain's CDR3 is CAISESSGGPDTQYF. The CDR3 DNA sequence: TGTGCCATCAGTGAATCGAGCGGGGGACCAGATACGCAGTATTTT.

Points on this clonotype: A much larger clone is a single base away; this may be a read error. The chain is built from TRBV4-3 and TRBJ2-2; D is perhaps TRBD2 (5 bases). Looked up from germline, CDR1 is LGHNA and CDR2 is YSLEER. The CDR3 totals 16 residues. The chain's CDR3 is CASSQVVDWNTGELLF. The CDR3, as DNA: TGCGCCAGCAGCCAAGTGGTGGACTGGAACACCGGGGAGCTGCTTTTT.

The chain uses TRBV4-1 and TRBJ1-1; a possible D gene is TRBD1 (5 bases). Germline V gene sequence: CDR1 MGHRA, CDR2 YSYEKL. The length of the CDR3 is 12 residues. Trimming stripped 3 bases from V and 5 bases from J, with 7 bases between. The chain's CDR3 is CASSHRGTEAFF. The CDR3 bases are TGCGCCAGCAGCCACCGGGGGACTGAAGCTTTCTTT.

This rearrangement joins TRBV9 to TRBJ2-5; D is unresolved. There are 13 residues in the CDR3. Between the trimmed V and J ends, which lost 5 bases and 5 bases, there was a span of 13 bases. The V gene's germline CDR1 is SGDLS and CDR2 YYNGEE. The CDR3 sequence: CASSTTGRETQYF. The CDR3 DNA reads as TGTGCCAGCAGTACGACTGGAAGGGAGACCCAGTACTTC.

The CDR3 sequence: CASSPGSLSYEQYF. CDR3 coding DNA: TGTGCCAGCAGCCCGGGATCCCTTTCCTACGAGCAGTACTTC. This sequence joins TRBV7-9 and TRBJ2-7; TRBD2 might be the D (5 bases). Trimming took 5 bases from V and 1 from J, leaving 12 bases between them. The CDR3 runs to 14 residues. In germline, CDR1 is SEHNR, CDR2 FQNEAQ (reference sequence). The variable domain in full, with the rest retrieved from reference TRBV7-9 and TRBJ2-7, is DTGVSQNPRHKITKRGQNVTFRCDPISEHNRLYWYRQTLGQGPEFLTYFQNEAQLEKSRLLSDRFSAERPKGSFSTLEIQRTEQGDSAMYLCASSPGSLSYEQYFGPGTRLTVT.

At least ten counts were recorded for this clonotype. The V and J genes are TRBV4-3 and TRBJ2-1; TRBD1 is a possible D gene (6 bases). CDR3 length: 16 amino acids. The V gene lost 1 base and the J gene lost 7 bases, with 17 bases spanning the gap. CDR1 is LGHNA, CDR2 YSLEER, per germline. CDR3 amino acids: CASSQADTGLLNEQFF. The CDR3 DNA sequence: TGCGCCAGCAGCCAAGCCGACACAGGGCTGTTGAATGAGCAGTTCTTC.

This clonotype was counted between two and nine times. The genes are TRBV5-1 and TRBJ2-3, with 7 bases aligning to TRBD2. The V gene's germline CDR1 is SGHRS and CDR2 YFSETQ. The CDR3 runs to 14 residues. Unmatched junction bases numbered 8, after V lost 5 bases and J lost 5 bases. The CDR3 loop reads CASRIMGEGDTQYF. CDR3 nucleotides: TGCGCCAGCAGGATCATGGGGGAGGGAGATACGCAGTATTTT.

The chain recombines TRBV19 with TRBJ2-1; D is undetermined. Germline values: CDR1 LNHDA, CDR2 SQIVND (reference sequence). Trimming left V 5 bases short and J 7 bases short, with 15 bases between. CDR3 length: 14 amino acids. The CDR3 DNA is TGTGCCAGTAGTTCGGTCCCCCGGGCGAATGAGCAGTTCTTC. Translating it yields CASSSVPRANEQFF.

The chain joins TRBV25-1 to TRBJ2-2, with D perhaps matching TRBD1 (6 bases). Per the germline V gene, CDR1 is MGHDK and CDR2 is SYGVNS. The CDR3 runs to 16 residues. V was clipped by 4 bases and J by 1 base, with 13 bases between them. CDR3: CASSGREGGNTGELFF. As DNA, the CDR3 is TGTGCCAGCAGTGGACGCGAAGGGGGGAACACCGGGGAGCTGTTTTTT.

This clonotype was observed a few times. The chain employs TRBV28 and TRBJ1-1; D uncertain. Trimming pared 6 bases from V and 9 bases from J, leaving 17 bases between. CDR1 and CDR2 from the germline V gene are MDHEN and SYDVKM. CDR3 size: 13 residues. CDR3 sequence (DNA): TGTGCCAGCAGGGTCGTCGGTGTCAGTAAAGCTTTCTTT. Translated: CASRVVGVSKAFF.

The chain links TRBV20-1 to TRBJ2-7; 7 nucleotides line up with TRBD2. J lost 6 bases, V lost 0 bases, and 8 bases had no gene match. Germline CDR1 is DFQATT and CDR2 is SNEGSKA (reference sequence). This CDR3 contains 14 residues. The CDR3 spells CSARDGGGEREQYF. The CDR3 nucleotides are TGCAGTGCTAGAGACGGCGGGGGAGAGCGCGAGCAGTACTTC.

This clonotype was observed many times. The V and J genes are TRBV4-3 and TRBJ2-1; the match to TRBD2 covers 9 bases. Per the germline V gene, CDR1 is LGHNA and CDR2 is YSLEER. The junction had 3 bases not matched to a gene; V was cut back by 1 base and J by 5 bases. The CDR3 spans 15 residues. In DNA, the CDR3 is TGCGCCAGCAGCCAAGGTTCTAGCGGGAACAATGAGCAGTTCTTC. Translation gives CASSQGSSGNNEQFF.

The CDR3 loop is CASSPQGSGETQYF. The CDR3, as DNA: TGTGCCAGCAGCCCACAGGGAAGTGGGGAGACCCAGTACTTC. The chain carries TRBV3-1 and TRBJ2-5; perhaps TRBD1 as D (6 bases). Germline V gene sequence: CDR1 LGHDT, CDR2 YNNKEL (reference sequence). V shed 4 bases and J shed 5 bases, with 14 bases lying between them. The CDR3 is made up of 14 amino acids.